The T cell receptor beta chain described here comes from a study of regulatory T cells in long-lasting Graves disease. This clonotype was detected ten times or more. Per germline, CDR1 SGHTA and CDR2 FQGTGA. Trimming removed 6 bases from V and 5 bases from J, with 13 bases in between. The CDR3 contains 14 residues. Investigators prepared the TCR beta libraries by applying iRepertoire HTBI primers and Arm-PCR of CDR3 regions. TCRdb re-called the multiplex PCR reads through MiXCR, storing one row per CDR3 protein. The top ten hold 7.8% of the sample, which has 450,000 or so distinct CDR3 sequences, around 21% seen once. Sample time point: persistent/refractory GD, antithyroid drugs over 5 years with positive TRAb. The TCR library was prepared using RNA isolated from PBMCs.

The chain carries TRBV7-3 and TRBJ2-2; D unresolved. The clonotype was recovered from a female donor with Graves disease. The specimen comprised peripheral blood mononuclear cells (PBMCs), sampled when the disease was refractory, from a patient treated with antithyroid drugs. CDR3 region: CASSFTSGTGELFF. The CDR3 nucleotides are TGTGCCAGCAGTTTTACGTCGGGTACCGGGGAGCTGTTTTTT.